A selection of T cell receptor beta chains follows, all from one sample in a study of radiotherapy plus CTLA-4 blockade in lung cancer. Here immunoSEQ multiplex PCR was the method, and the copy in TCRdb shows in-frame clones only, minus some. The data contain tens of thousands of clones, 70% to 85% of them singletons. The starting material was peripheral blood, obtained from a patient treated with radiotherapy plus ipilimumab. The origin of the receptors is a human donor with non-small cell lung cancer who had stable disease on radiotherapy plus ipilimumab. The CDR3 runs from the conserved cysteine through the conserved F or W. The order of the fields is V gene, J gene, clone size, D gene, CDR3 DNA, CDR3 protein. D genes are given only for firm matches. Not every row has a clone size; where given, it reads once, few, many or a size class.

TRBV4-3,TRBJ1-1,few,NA,TGCGCCAGCAGCCACCTACAGGGAGACACTGAAGCTTTCTTT,CASSHLQGDTEAFF
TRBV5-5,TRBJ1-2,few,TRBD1,TGTGCCAGCAGTACCGGGACAGGTCTCTCTTATGGCTACACCTTC,CASSTGTGLSYGYTF
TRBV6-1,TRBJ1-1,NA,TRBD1,TGTGCCAGCAGTGGACAGGGGGCTAACACTGAAGCTTTCTTT,CASSGQGANTEAFF
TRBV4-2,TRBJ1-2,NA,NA,TGTGCCAGCAGCCAAGTCTCGAGTTACTATGGCTACACCTTC,CASSQVSSYYGYTF
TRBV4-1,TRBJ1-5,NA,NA,TGCGCCAGCAGCCCATTGTCCGCCGATCAGCCCCAGCATTTT,CASSPLSADQPQHF
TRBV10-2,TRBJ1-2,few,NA,TGCGCCAGCAGTGAACTGCGTCTGGTGTATGGCTACACCTTC,CASSELRLVYGYTF
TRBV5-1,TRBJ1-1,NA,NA,TGCGCCAGCAGCTTGAGCCCCCGCCCGAACACTGAAGCTTTCTTT,CASSLSPRPNTEAFF
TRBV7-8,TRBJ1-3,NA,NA,TGTGCCAGCAGCTTAGCCACAGCAAGCGGGGCCTACTCTGGAAACACCATATATTTT,CASSLATASGAYSGNTIYF
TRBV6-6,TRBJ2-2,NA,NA,TGTGCCAGCAGTTACTCGCCACAGGGTTCCGGGGAGCTGTTTTTT,CASSYSPQGSGELFF
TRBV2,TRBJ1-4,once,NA,TGTGCCAGCAGTGAAGTGATACAGGCCCGCGGTGAAAAACTGTTTTTT,CASSEVIQARGEKLFF
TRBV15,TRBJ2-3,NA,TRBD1,TGTGCCACCAGCAGGCCTCAGGGACAGACGTACACAGATACGCAGTATTTT,CATSRPQGQTYTDTQYF
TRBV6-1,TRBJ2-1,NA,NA,TGTGCCAGCAGTGAATACGACAGGAGCTCCTACAATGAGCAGTTCTTC,CASSEYDRSSYNEQFF
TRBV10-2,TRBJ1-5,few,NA,TGCGCCAGCAGTGAGTCAGGCCGGTATCAGCCCCAGCATTTT,CASSESGRYQPQHF
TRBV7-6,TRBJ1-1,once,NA,TGTGCCAGCAGCTTTAGACAGTGGGACACTGAAGCTTTCTTT,CASSFRQWDTEAFF
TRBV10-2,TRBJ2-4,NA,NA,TGCGCCAGCAGTGGGGGTCTAGTCAAAAACATTCAGTACTTC,CASSGGLVKNIQYF
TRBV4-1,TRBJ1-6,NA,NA,TGCGCCAGCAGCCAGCCGCTAGGGGGGAGTAATTCACCCCTCCACTTT,CASSQPLGGSNSPLHF
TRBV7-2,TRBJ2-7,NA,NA,TGTGCCAGCAGGCCTGGCAGTTTGATGTACGAGCAGTACTTC,CASRPGSLMYEQYF
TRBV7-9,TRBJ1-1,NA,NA,TGTGCCAGCAGCTTCCGCCTTTCCGACACTGAAGCTTTCTTT,CASSFRLSDTEAFF
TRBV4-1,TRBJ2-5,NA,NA,TGCGCCAGCAGCCAGGACAACTCAGGCCAAGAGACCCAGTACTTC,CASSQDNSGQETQYF
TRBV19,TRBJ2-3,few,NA,TGTGCCAGCTCCGGGACTTCACCTTCACGAGATACGCAGTATTTT,CASSGTSPSRDTQYF
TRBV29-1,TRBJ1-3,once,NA,TGCAGCGTTGAAGGGGATGGGCAGCCCTCTGGAAACACCATATATTTT,CSVEGDGQPSGNTIYF
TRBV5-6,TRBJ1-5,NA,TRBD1,TGTGCCAGCAGCTTGGGACAGGGGCATCAGCCCCAGCATTTT,CASSLGQGHQPQHF
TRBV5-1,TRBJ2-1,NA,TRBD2,TGCGCCAGCAGCTTCCTGACCCTAGCGGGGGGGCGAAATGAGCAGTTCTTC,CASSFLTLAGGRNEQFF
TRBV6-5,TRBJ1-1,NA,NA,TGTGCCAGCAGACCAGTCGTGGGGACAGAAGCTTTCTTT,CASRPVVGTEAFF
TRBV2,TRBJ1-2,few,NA,TGTGCCAGCAGTGCCGAGGGCATCGGTGGCTACACCTTC,CASSAEGIGGYTF
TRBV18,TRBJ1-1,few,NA,TGTGCCAGCTCACCTATTTGGGGGCGAGGGACTGAAGCTTTCTTT,CASSPIWGRGTEAFF
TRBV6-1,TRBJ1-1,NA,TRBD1,TGTGCCAGCAGTACCGGGACAGTTATAAACACTGAAGCTTTCTTT,CASSTGTVINTEAFF
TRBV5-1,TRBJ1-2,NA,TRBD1,TGCGCCAGCAGCACCGGGACAGGGGGCTCCTCCTATGGCTACACCTTC,CASSTGTGGSSYGYTF
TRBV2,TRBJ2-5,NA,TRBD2,TGTGCCAGCAGTGATTGGAGGACTAGCGGGGGGGAGGCGACCCAGTACTTC,CASSDWRTSGGEATQYF
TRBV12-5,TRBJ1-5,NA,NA,TGTGCTAGTGGTTTGGACCTCGGGGTCAGGAGGAGTCAGCCCCAGCATTTT,CASGLDLGVRRSQPQHF
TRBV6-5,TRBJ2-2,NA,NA,TGTGCCAGCAACTCGGGTTCTAACACCGGGGAGCTGTTTTTT,CASNSGSNTGELFF
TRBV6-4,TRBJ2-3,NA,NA,TGTGCCAGCAGTGACCTGGGAATACGCACAGATACGCAGTATTTT,CASSDLGIRTDTQYF
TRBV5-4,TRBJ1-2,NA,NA,TGTGCCAGCAGCTTGGGCGACAGACCGGCTTATGGCTACACCTTC,CASSLGDRPAYGYTF
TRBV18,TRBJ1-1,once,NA,TGTGCCAGCTCACTAGCGTCTGAAGGCACTGAAGCTTTCTTT,CASSLASEGTEAFF
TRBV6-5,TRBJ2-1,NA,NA,TGTGCCAGCAGTTACGGACTGCCCTCCTACAATGAGCAGTTCTTC,CASSYGLPSYNEQFF
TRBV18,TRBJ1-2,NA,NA,TGTGCCAGCTCACCACCTAAGACGGGGAATGGCTACACCTTC,CASSPPKTGNGYTF
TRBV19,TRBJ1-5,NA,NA,TGTGCCAGTAGTACCCCGAGGGGAGGGAATCAGCCCCAGCATTTT,CASSTPRGGNQPQHF
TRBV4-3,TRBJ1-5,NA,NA,TGCGCCAGCAGCTCTTGGGGGGGTGGACAGCCCCAGCATTTT,CASSSWGGGQPQHF
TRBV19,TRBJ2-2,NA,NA,TGTGCCAGTAGTGAGAGGGCGTTCACCGGGGAGCTGTTTTTT,CASSERAFTGELFF
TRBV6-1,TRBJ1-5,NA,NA,TGTGCCAGCAGTGAAGCGCCTTGGAATCAGCCCCAGCATTTT,CASSEAPWNQPQHF
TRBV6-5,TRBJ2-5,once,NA,TGTGCCAGCCTCGCTCCCGAAGGAAAGACCCAGTACTTC,CASLAPEGKTQYF
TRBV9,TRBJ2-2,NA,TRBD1,TGTGCCAGCAACATCGGACAGGGGGCTGACACCGGGGAGCTGTTTTTT,CASNIGQGADTGELFF
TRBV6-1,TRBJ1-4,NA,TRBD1,TGTGCCAGCAGGGACAGGTCTTTTGAAAAACTGTTTTTT,CASRDRSFEKLFF
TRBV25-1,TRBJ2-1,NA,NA,TGTGCCAGCCGGGTAGGGGGTGGGTCTGATGAGCAGTTCTTC,CASRVGGGSDEQFF
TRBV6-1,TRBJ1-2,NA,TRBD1,TGTGCCAGCTCTGAGGACAGGGAGGTGAGCGGAGGCTACACCTTC,CASSEDREVSGGYTF
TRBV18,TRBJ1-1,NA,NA,TGTGCCAGCTCACCTTCCCCAGGGCAGACTGAAGCTTTCTTT,CASSPSPGQTEAFF
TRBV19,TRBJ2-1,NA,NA,TGTGCCAGTAGAGACAGAGGCTCCTACAATGAGCAGTTCTTC,CASRDRGSYNEQFF
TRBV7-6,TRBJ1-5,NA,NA,TGTGCCAGCAGCTTAGGAGGAGAGGGACAGCCCCAGCATTTT,CASSLGGEGQPQHF
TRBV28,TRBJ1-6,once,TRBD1,TGTGCCAGCAGTCGCGCGACAGGGAGCTCCTATAATTCACCCCTCCACTTT,CASSRATGSSYNSPLHF
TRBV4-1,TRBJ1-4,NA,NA,TGCGCCAGCAGCCCTCGCGGGGATGCAACTAATGAAAAACTGTTTTTT,CASSPRGDATNEKLFF
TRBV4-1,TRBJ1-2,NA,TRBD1,TGCGCCAGCAGCCAAGATAAGAGAGGGACAGGTAATGGCTACACCTTC,CASSQDKRGTGNGYTF